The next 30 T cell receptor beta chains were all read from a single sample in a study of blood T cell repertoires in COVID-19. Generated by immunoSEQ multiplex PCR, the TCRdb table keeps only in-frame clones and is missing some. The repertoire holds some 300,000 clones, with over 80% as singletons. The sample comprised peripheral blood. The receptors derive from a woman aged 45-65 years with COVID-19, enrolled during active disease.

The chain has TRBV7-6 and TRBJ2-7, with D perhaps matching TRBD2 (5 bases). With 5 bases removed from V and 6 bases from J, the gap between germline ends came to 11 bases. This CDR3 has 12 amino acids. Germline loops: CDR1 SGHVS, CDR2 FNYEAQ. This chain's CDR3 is CASSQREGEQYF. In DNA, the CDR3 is TGTGCCAGCAGCCAGAGGGAAGGCGAGCAGTACTTC.

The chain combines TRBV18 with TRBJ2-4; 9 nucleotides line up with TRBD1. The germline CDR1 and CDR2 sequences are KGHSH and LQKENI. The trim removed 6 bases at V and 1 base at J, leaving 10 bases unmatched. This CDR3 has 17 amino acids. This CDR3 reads CASSLLTGGSAKNIQYF. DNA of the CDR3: TGTGCCAGCTCCCTCCTTACAGGGGGCTCGGCCAAAAACATTCAGTACTTC.

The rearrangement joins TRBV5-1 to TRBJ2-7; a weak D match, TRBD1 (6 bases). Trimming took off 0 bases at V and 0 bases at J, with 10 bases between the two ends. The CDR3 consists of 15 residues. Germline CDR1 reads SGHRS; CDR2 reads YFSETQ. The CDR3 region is CASSLAQGGSYEQYF. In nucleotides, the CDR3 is TGCGCCAGCAGCTTGGCACAGGGTGGCTCCTACGAGCAGTACTTC. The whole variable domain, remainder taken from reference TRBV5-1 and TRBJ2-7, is KAGVTQTPRYLIKTRGQQVTLSCSPISGHRSVSWYQQTPGQGLQFLFEYFSETQRNKGNFPGRFSGRQFSNSRSEMNVSTLELGDSALYLCASSLAQGGSYEQYFGPGTRLTVT.

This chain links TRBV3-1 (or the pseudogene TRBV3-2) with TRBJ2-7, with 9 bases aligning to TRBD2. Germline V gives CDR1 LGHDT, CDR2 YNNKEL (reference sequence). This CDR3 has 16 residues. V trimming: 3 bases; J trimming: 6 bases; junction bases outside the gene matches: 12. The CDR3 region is CASSQGFRAGGGEQYF. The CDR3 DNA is TGTGCCAGCAGCCAGGGTTTCCGAGCGGGAGGCGGCGAGCAGTACTTC.

The CDR3 sequence is CSVLSLNTEAFF. The DNA for the CDR3 is TGCAGCGTTCTTTCCCTGAACACTGAAGCTTTCTTT. The chain joins TRBV29-1 to TRBJ1-1; no clear D. The V and J ends lost 5 bases and 0 bases respectively, with 7 bases between them. CDR1 is SQVTM, CDR2 ANQGSEA, per germline. The CDR3 sequence is 12 residues long.

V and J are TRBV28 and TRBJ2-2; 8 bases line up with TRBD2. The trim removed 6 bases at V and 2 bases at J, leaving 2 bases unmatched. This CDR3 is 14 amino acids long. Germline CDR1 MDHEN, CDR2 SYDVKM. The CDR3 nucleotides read TGTGCCAGCAGCCTAGCGGGCAACACCGGGGAGCTGTTTTTT. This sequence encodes CASSLAGNTGELFF.

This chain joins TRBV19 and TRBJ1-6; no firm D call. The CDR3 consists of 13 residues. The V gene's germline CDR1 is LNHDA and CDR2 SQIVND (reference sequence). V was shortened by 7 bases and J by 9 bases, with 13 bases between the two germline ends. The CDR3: CASKTHSGSPLHF. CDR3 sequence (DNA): TGTGCCAGTAAAACCCACAGCGGTTCACCCCTCCACTTT. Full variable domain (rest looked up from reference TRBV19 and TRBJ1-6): DGGITQSPKYLFRKEGQNVTLSCEQNLNHDAMYWYRQDPGQGLRLIYYSQIVNDFQKGDIAEGYSVSREKKESFPLTVTSAQKNPTAFYLCASKTHSGSPLHFGNGTRLTVT.

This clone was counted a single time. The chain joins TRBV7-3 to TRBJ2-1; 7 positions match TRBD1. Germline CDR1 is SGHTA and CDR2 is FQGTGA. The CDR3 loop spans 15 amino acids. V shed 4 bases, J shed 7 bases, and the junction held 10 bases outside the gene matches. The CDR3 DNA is TGTGCCAGCAGCTCAGGGGCAGGGGGTACGAATGAGCAGTTCTTC. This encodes CASSSGAGGTNEQFF.

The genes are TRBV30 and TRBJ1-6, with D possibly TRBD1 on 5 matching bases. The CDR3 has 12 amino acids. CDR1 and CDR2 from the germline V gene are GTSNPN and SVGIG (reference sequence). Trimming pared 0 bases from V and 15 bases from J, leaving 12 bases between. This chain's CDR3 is CAWSVQVENLHF. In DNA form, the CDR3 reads TGTGCCTGGAGTGTACAGGTAGAGAACCTCCACTTT.

In DNA, the CDR3 is TGTGCCAGCAGCTTCGCCGACAGGGCCTCCTACGAGCAGTACTTC. This translates into CASSFADRASYEQYF. This chain connects TRBV5-5 to TRBJ2-7; 7 positions agree with TRBD1. Germline CDR1 and CDR2: SGHKS and YYEKEE (reference sequence). With 2 bases clipped from V and 0 bases from J, the junction kept 5 bases outside the gene matches. This CDR3 spans 15 amino acids.

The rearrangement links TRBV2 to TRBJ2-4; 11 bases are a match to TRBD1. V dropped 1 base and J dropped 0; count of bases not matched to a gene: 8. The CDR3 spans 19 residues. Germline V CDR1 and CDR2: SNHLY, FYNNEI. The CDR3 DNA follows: TGTGCCAGCAGTGAAGGGACAGGGGGCAACACACTAGCCAAAAACATTCAGTACTTC. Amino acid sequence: CASSEGTGGNTLAKNIQYF.

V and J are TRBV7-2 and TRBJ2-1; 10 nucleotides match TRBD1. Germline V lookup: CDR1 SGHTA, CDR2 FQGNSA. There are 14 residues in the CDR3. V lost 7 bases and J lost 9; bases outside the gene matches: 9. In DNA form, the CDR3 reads TGTGCCAGCACCATGGGACAGGGGTGGGTTGAGCAGTTCTTC. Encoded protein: CASTMGQGWVEQFF. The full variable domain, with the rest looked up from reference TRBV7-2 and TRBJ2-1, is GAGVSQSPSNKVTEKGKDVELRCDPISGHTALYWYRQSLGQGLEFLIYFQGNSAPDKSGLPSDRFSAERTGGSVSTLTIQRTQQEDSAVYLCASTMGQGWVEQFFGPGTRLTVL.

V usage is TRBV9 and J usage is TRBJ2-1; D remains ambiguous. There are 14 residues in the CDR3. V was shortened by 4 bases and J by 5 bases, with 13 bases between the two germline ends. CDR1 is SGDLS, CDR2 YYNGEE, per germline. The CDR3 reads CASSPGVVHNEQFF. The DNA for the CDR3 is TGTGCCAGCAGCCCCGGTGTGGTCCACAATGAGCAGTTCTTC.

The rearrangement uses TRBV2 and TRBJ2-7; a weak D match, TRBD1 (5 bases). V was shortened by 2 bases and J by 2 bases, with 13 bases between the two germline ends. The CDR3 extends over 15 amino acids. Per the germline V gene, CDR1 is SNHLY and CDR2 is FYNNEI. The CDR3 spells CASSESAGPPYEQYF. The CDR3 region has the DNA TGTGCCAGCAGTGAATCTGCAGGGCCCCCCTACGAGCAGTACTTC.

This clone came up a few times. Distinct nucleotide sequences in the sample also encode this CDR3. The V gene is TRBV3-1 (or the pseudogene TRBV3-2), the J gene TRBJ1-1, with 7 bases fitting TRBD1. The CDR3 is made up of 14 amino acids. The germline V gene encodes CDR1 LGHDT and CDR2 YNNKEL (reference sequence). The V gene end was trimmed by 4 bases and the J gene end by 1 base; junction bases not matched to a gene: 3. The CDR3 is CASSPGQKNTEAFF. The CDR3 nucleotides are TGTGCCAGCAGCCCGGGACAGAAGAACACTGAAGCTTTCTTT.

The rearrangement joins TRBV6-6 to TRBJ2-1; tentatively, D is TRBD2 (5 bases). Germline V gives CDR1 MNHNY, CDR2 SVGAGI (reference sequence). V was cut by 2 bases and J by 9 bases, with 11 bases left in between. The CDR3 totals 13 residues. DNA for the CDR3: TGTGCCAGCAGTTACCCCCAGGCGGGTGAGCAGTTCTTC. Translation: CASSYPQAGEQFF.

The CDR3: CASSPQLRTGHEQYF. The CDR3 nucleotides are TGTGCCAGCAGCCCCCAATTACGGACAGGGCACGAGCAGTACTTC. This sequence joins TRBV3-1 (or the pseudogene TRBV3-2) and TRBJ2-7, with 8 bases identical to TRBD1. Germline trimming cut 4 bases from V and 5 bases from J; bases unmatched to any gene: 10. This CDR3 comprises 15 residues. The germline CDR1 and CDR2 sequences are LGHDT and YNNKEL (reference sequence).

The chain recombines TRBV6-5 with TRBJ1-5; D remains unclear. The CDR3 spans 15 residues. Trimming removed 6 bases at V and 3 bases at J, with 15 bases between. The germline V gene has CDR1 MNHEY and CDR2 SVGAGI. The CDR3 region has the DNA TGTGCCAGCAGCCAACCGTTTAGAGACAATCAGCCCCAGCATTTT. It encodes CASSQPFRDNQPQHF.

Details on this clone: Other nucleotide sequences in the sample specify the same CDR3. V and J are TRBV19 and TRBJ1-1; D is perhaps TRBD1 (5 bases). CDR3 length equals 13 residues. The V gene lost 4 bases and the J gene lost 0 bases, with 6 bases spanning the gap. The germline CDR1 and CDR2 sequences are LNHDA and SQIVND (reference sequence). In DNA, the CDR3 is TGTGCCAGTAGTAGCAGGGTGAACACTGAAGCTTTCTTT. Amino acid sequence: CASSSRVNTEAFF.

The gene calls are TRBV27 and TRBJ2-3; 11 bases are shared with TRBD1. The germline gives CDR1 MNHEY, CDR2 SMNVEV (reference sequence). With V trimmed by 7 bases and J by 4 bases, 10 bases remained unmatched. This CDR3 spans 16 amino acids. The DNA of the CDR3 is TGTGCCAGCACCAATAAGTGGACAGGGGGCGCAGATACGCAGTATTTT. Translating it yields CASTNKWTGGADTQYF.

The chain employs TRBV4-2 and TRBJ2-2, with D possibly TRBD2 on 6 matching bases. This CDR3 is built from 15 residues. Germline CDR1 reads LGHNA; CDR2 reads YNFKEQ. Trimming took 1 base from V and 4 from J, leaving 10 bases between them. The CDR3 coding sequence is TGTGCCAGCAGCCAAGGGAGGGTCTCCACCGGGGAGCTGTTTTTT. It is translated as CASSQGRVSTGELFF.

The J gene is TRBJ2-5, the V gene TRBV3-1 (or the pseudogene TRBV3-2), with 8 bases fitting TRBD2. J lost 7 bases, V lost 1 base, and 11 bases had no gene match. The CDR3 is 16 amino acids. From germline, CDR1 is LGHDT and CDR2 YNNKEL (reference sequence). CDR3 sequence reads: CASSQGASGRVGTQYF. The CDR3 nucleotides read TGTGCCAGCAGCCAAGGTGCTAGCGGGCGTGTAGGGACCCAGTACTTC.

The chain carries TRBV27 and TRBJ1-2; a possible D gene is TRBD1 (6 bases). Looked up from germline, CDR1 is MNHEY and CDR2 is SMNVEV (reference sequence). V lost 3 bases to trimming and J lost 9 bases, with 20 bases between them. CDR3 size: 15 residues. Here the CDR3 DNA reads TGTGCCAGCAGTTTGGGATTTCGGGGACATGGGAGCTACACCTTC. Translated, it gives CASSLGFRGHGSYTF.

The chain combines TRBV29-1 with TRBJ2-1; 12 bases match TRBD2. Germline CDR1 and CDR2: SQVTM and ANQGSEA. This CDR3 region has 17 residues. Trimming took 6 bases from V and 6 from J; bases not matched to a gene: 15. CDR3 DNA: TGCAGCGTCAGAGTGCGGCTAGCGGGAGGGACAGGCAATGAGCAGTTCTTC. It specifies CSVRVRLAGGTGNEQFF.

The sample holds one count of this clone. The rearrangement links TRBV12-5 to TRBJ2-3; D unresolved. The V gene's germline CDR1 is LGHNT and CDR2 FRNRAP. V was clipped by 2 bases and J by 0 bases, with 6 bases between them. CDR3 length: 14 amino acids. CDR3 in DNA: TGTGCTAGTGGTTTGCAGGTTAGCACAGATACGCAGTATTTT. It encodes CASGLQVSTDTQYF.

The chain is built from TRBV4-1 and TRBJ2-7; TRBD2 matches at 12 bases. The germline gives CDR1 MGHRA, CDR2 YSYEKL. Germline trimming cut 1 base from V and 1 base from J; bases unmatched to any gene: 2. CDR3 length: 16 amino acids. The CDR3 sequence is CASSQVGTSGSYEQYF. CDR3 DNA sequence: TGCGCCAGCAGCCAAGTCGGGACTAGCGGGTCCTACGAGCAGTACTTC.

The CDR3 protein is CASSYSGSGKPYEQYF. CDR3 bases: TGTGCCAGCAGTTACAGTGGAAGCGGGAAACCCTACGAGCAGTACTTC. The V gene is TRBV6-2 or TRBV6-3, the J gene TRBJ2-7; 7 bases align to TRBD2. The CDR3 is 16 amino acids. CDR1 is MNHEY and CDR2 is SVGEGT in the germline V gene. After removal of 2 bases from V and 2 bases from J, the junction contained 9 bases not matched to a gene.

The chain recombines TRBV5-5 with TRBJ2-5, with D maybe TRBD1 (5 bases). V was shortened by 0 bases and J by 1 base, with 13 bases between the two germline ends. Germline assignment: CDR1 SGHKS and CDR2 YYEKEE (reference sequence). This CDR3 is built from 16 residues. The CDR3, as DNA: TGTGCCAGCAGCTTGGCCCCAGGGCTCCCCCAAGAGACCCAGTACTTC. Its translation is CASSLAPGLPQETQYF.

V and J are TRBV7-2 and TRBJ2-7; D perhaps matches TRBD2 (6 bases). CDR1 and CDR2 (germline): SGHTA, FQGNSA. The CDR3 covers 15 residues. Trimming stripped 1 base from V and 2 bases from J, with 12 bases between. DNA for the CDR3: TGTGCCAGCAGCTTAGATACTAGCTCTGCCTACGAGCAGTACTTC. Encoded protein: CASSLDTSSAYEQYF.

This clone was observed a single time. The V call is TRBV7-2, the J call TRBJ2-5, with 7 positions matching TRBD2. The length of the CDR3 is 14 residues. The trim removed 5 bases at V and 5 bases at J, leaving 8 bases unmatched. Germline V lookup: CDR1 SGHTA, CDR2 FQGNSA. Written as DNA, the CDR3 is TGTGCCAGCAGCCCTACGGCGGGAGAGGAGACCCAGTACTTC. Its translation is CASSPTAGEETQYF.